Each of the 26 T cell receptor beta chains below was sequenced from the same sample in a study of molecular identifiers for immune sequencing clone quantification. TCRdb ran MiXCR on the PCR reads and lists one entry per CDR3 protein. The repertoire includes some 93,000 distinct CDR3 sequences, around 20% of them detected once, and roughly 1% sits in the top ten. The sequencing sample was made of naive CD8+ T cells from blood, with Jurkat cell RNA spiked in. Described subset: FACS-sorted CD8+CD4-CCR7+CD45RA+ naive T cells. The receptors were sampled from a human donor in good health. Some libraries in this study had Jurkat cell RNA spiked in.

This clonotype was detected a few times. The chain couples TRBV19 to TRBJ1-1, with D uncertain. Germline lookup yields CDR1 LNHDA and CDR2 SQIVND (reference sequence). Trimming left V 1 base short and J 2 bases short, with 5 bases between. The CDR3 has 13 residues. The CDR3 DNA reads TGTGCCAGTAGTATAGGCGGTAACACTGAAGCTTTCTTT. It codes for CASSIGGNTEAFF.

The rearrangement uses TRBV7-9 and TRBJ2-2; no clear D. The CDR3 contains 17 residues. CDR1 SEHNR and CDR2 FQNEAQ come from the germline V gene (reference sequence). Deletions cut 4 bases from V and 3 bases from J, with 18 bases between. The CDR3 spells CASSSPRAHRDTGELFF. The CDR3 coding sequence is TGTGCCAGCAGCTCCCCTCGGGCCCATCGAGACACCGGGGAGCTGTTTTTT.

V usage is TRBV20-1 and J usage is TRBJ2-2; weak D call: TRBD2 (5 bases). The CDR3 extends over 13 amino acids. V gave up 5 bases and J gave up 8 bases, with 15 bases separating them. From germline, CDR1 is DFQATT and CDR2 SNEGSKA (reference sequence). The CDR3 loop is CSAGPVRAGELFF. The CDR3 DNA reads TGCAGTGCTGGGCCCGTGAGGGCTGGGGAGCTGTTTTTT.

For this clonotype: Given a much more abundant clone one base away, this may be a read error. CDR3 amino acids: CASSPRDNYKQYF. In DNA, the CDR3 is TGTGCCAGCAGTCCCCGGGATAACTACAAGCAGTACTTC. The rearrangement links TRBV6-2 or TRBV6-3 to TRBJ2-7, with D maybe TRBD2 (5 bases). Germline V gene lookup returns CDR1 MNHEY and CDR2 SVGEGT. CDR3 size: 13 residues.

In regard to this clonotype: This sequence may be a read error, since a much larger clone differs from it by one base. J is TRBJ2-2 and V is TRBV15; D is undetermined. CDR3 length: 13 amino acids. Germline V lookup: CDR1 LNHNV, CDR2 YYDKDF (reference sequence). Trimming removed 0 bases at V and 6 bases at J, with 5 bases between. The CDR3 reads CATSRDPSGELFF. The CDR3 bases are TGTGCCACCAGCAGAGATCCCTCCGGGGAGCTGTTTTTT. Complete variable domain (other parts from reference TRBV15 and TRBJ2-2): DAMVIQNPRYQVTQFGKPVTLSCSQTLNHNVMYWYQQKSSQAPKLLFHYYDKDFNNEADTPDNFQSRRPNTSFCFLDIRSPGLGDTAMYLCATSRDPSGELFFGEGSRLTVL.

About this clonotype: One junction end disagrees with the germline gene, perhaps due to a read error. The CDR3 reads CASSSGTDEASF. CDR3 DNA: TGTGCCAGCAGTTCGGGGACAGATGAAGCTTCCTTT. The chain combines TRBV6-5 with TRBJ1-1; 7 nucleotides align to TRBD1. The CDR3 sequence is 12 residues long. Germline values: CDR1 MNHEY, CDR2 SVGAGI.

This clonotype occurred many times. The gene calls are TRBV30 and TRBJ2-3; 8 bases are a match to TRBD1. Germline trimming cut 2 bases from V and 2 bases from J; bases unmatched to any gene: 12. Germline V gene sequence: CDR1 GTSNPN, CDR2 SVGIG (reference sequence). The CDR3 is 17 amino acids. The CDR3, as DNA: TGTGCCTGGAGTCGCTCTGGACAGGGAACTATCACAGATACGCAGTATTTT. Encoded protein: CAWSRSGQGTITDTQYF.

The table lists this clonotype with many counts. J is TRBJ1-1 and V is TRBV18; no clear D. CDR3 size: 15 residues. In germline, CDR1 is KGHSH, CDR2 LQKENI. V was pared by 0 bases and J by 1 base, with 9 bases between. DNA for the CDR3: TGTGCCAGCTCACCACCGGCGGTCACGAACACTGAAGCTTTCTTT. It encodes CASSPPAVTNTEAFF. Drawing the rest from reference TRBV18 and TRBJ1-1, the complete variable domain is NAGVMQNPRHLVRRRGQEARLRCSPMKGHSHVYWYRQLPEEGLKFMVYLQKENIIDESGMPKERFSAEFPKEGPSILRIQQVVRGDSAAYFCASSPPAVTNTEAFFGQGTRLTVV.

The chain links TRBV5-4 to TRBJ2-7, with 13 bases that match TRBD2. The J segment lost 3 bases and the V segment lost 5 bases, leaving 8 bases of the junction unmatched. The germline V gene encodes CDR1 SGHNT and CDR2 YYREEE (reference sequence). The CDR3 is 16 residues long. The CDR3 here is CASRITGTSGDYEQYF. DNA for the CDR3: TGTGCCAGCAGGATTACTGGGACTAGCGGGGACTACGAGCAGTACTTC.

V and J are TRBV12-3 or TRBV12-4 and TRBJ2-2; D is possibly TRBD2 (5 bases). This CDR3 region has 14 residues. Trimming stripped 8 bases from V and 2 bases from J, with 12 bases between. CDR3 sequence (DNA): TGTGCCAGCCAGACTACCCTTAACACCGGGGAGCTGTTTTTT. Translated: CASQTTLNTGELFF.

In this sample, this clonotype turned up many times. CDR3 DNA sequence: TGCAGTGCTAAGAAGACAGCCGAGCAGTACTTC. Protein: CSAKKTAEQYF. The chain employs TRBV20-1 and TRBJ2-7; maybe TRBD1 (5 bases). The CDR3 has 11 amino acids. Between the trimmed V and J ends, which lost 4 bases and 6 bases, there was a span of 10 bases. The germline CDR1 and CDR2 sequences are DFQATT and SNEGSKA (reference sequence).

The rearrangement joins TRBV11-2 to TRBJ1-1; a possible D gene is TRBD1 (5 bases). There are 15 residues in the CDR3. The V end lost 0 bases, the J end lost 3 bases, and 11 bases lay between the germline ends. Germline V gene sequence: CDR1 SGHAT, CDR2 FQNNGV. The CDR3 loop is CASSLDTRVDTEAFF. The CDR3 coding sequence is TGTGCCAGCAGCTTAGATACCAGGGTCGACACTGAAGCTTTCTTT. The full variable domain, its missing parts supplied by reference TRBV11-2 and TRBJ1-1, is EAGVAQSPRYKIIEKRQSVAFWCNPISGHATLYWYQQILGQGPKLLIQFQNNGVVDDSQLPKDRFSAERLKGVDSTLKIQPAKLEDSAVYLCASSLDTRVDTEAFFGQGTRLTVV.

This clonotype showed up many times. This rearrangement joins TRBV29-1 to TRBJ1-3; a possible D gene is TRBD1 (5 bases). The CDR3 spans 14 residues. The V and J ends lost 4 bases and 2 bases respectively, with 12 bases between them. The germline V gene has CDR1 SQVTM and CDR2 ANQGSEA. The CDR3 bases are TGCAGCGTTGGGGGCTGGGGAACTGGAAACACCATATATTTT. Translation: CSVGGWGTGNTIYF.

This clonotype has more than one count but fewer than ten. V gene TRBV15 combines with J gene TRBJ1-2; a weak D match, TRBD1 (5 bases). CDR3 length: 14 residues. CDR1 is LNHNV, CDR2 YYDKDF, per germline (reference sequence). Trimming pared 1 base from V and 7 bases from J, leaving 13 bases between. CDR3 DNA sequence: TGTGCCACCAGCAGAGGGGGGGACGCAAGTGGCTACACCTTC. Translated, it gives CATSRGGDASGYTF. The full variable domain, completed using reference TRBV15 and TRBJ1-2, is DAMVIQNPRYQVTQFGKPVTLSCSQTLNHNVMYWYQQKSSQAPKLLFHYYDKDFNNEADTPDNFQSRRPNTSFCFLDIRSPGLGDTAMYLCATSRGGDASGYTFGSGTRLTVV.

This clonotype was found a few times. The V call is TRBV4-3, the J call TRBJ1-5; D unclear. The V end was cut by 4 bases, the J end by 3 bases, with 16 bases between. Germline values: CDR1 LGHNA, CDR2 YSLEER. CDR3 size: 16 residues. The CDR3 is CASSPRYSEPNQPQHF. DNA for the CDR3: TGCGCCAGCAGCCCAAGGTATAGTGAACCCAATCAGCCCCAGCATTTT.

This clonotype has more than one count but fewer than ten. J is TRBJ2-1 and V is TRBV5-6; D may be TRBD1 or TRBD2 (5 bases each). There are 15 residues in the CDR3. Trimming took off 2 bases at V and 0 bases at J, with 9 bases between the two ends. Germline V gene sequence: CDR1 SGHDT, CDR2 YYEEEE. The CDR3 bases are TGTGCCAGCAGCTTTATGGGACCCTCCTACAATGAGCAGTTCTTC. Protein: CASSFMGPSYNEQFF.

This clonotype was counted many times. The chain couples TRBV24-1 to TRBJ2-3, with TRBD2 identical over 10 bases. J lost 6 bases, V lost 5 bases, and 16 bases had no gene match. Germline V CDR1 and CDR2: KGHDR, SFDVKD. This CDR3 contains 18 residues. CDR3 sequence reads: CATSGTSLAGASEDTQYF. DNA of the CDR3: TGTGCCACCAGTGGAACCTCCCTAGCGGGGGCCTCAGAGGATACGCAGTATTTT.

This clonotype showed up just a few times. This chain links TRBV6-5 with TRBJ2-5; possibly TRBD1 for D (5 bases). The CDR3 consists of 15 residues. CDR1 is MNHEY, CDR2 SVGAGI, per germline. V dropped 6 bases and J dropped 1 base, with 15 bases sitting between them. The CDR3 DNA is TGTGCCAGCAGGCCGGAGACAGACCTCCAAGAGACCCAGTACTTC. Its translation is CASRPETDLQETQYF.

This clonotype appeared many times. V is TRBV15 and J is TRBJ2-3; D is undetermined. The CDR3 has 17 amino acids. Germline V gene data show CDR1 as LNHNV and CDR2 as YYDKDF (reference sequence). Trimming removed 0 bases from V and 3 bases from J, with 16 bases in between. CDR3 nucleotide sequence: TGTGCCACCAGCAGAGATGACTCGCCAGGAAATACAGATACGCAGTATTTT. It yields the protein CATSRDDSPGNTDTQYF.

This rearrangement joins TRBV5-4 to TRBJ1-2; D is unclear. Per germline, CDR1 SGHNT and CDR2 YYREEE (reference sequence). V lost 1 base and J 2 bases, leaving 9 bases between the germline ends. CDR3 size: 14 residues. The CDR3 coding sequence is TGTGCCAGCAGCTTGCGGGGTTACAACTATGGCTACACCTTC. This sequence encodes CASSLRGYNYGYTF.

A few counts support this clonotype. V is TRBV13 and J is TRBJ2-1; unclear D gene. V lost 2 bases to trimming and J lost 2 bases, with 4 bases between them. Per germline, CDR1 PRHDT and CDR2 FYEKMQ (reference sequence). The CDR3 sequence is 13 residues long. The CDR3 spells CASSLPPYNEQFF. The CDR3 DNA reads as TGTGCCAGCAGCTTACCCCCCTACAATGAGCAGTTCTTC.

For this clonotype: A much more abundant neighbour one base away suggests this may be a read error. The V call is TRBV6-2 or TRBV6-3, the J call TRBJ1-1; possibly TRBD1 for D (5 bases). Germline V CDR1 and CDR2: MNHEY, SVGEGT. Trimming removed 0 bases at V and 3 bases at J, with 20 bases between. The CDR3 sequence is 18 residues long. The CDR3 DNA sequence: TGTGCCAGCAGTTACTCATCCGGGGCCGCTAGTTTCGACACTGAAGCTTTCTTT. Translating gives CASSYSSGAASFDTEAFF.

This clonotype was seen many times. This chain uses TRBV7-9 with TRBJ2-3, with 12 bases that match TRBD2. The CDR3 loop spans 15 amino acids. V shed 8 bases, J shed 2 bases, and the junction held 5 bases outside the gene matches. Germline CDR1 and CDR2: SEHNR and FQNEAQ (reference sequence). The CDR3 DNA sequence: TGTGCCAGCCACCTAGCGGGAGGGACCACAGATACGCAGTATTTT. Translating gives CASHLAGGTTDTQYF.

This clonotype appeared many times. The genes are TRBV2 and TRBJ2-5; 11 nucleotides line up with TRBD2. This CDR3 has 16 amino acids. The germline V gene has CDR1 SNHLY and CDR2 FYNNEI. V lost 3 bases, J lost 2 bases, and 5 bases stayed unmatched. In DNA form, the CDR3 reads TGTGCCAGCAGTGAGTTAGCGGGGGGGCGTCAAGAGACCCAGTACTTC. It is translated as CASSELAGGRQETQYF.

Details on this clonotype: A much larger clone lies one base from this, so it may be a read error. The gene calls are TRBV27 and TRBJ1-5; D remains ambiguous. Germline CDR1 reads MNHEY; CDR2 reads SMNVEV (reference sequence). The CDR3 spans 14 residues. The CDR3 sequence: CASSPAYSNQPRHF. In DNA, the CDR3 is TGTGCCAGCAGCCCCGCTTATAGCAATCAGCCCCGGCATTTT.

This clonotype was seen at least ten times. This chain uses TRBV11-2 with TRBJ2-3; D unclear. Trimming cost V 1 base and J 1 base, with 9 bases left between them. Germline-derived CDR1 and CDR2 are SGHAT and FQNNGV. CDR3 length equals 15 residues. Here the CDR3 reads CASSLVRVGTDTQYF. The CDR3 DNA follows: TGTGCCAGCAGCTTAGTTCGGGTTGGCACAGATACGCAGTATTTT.